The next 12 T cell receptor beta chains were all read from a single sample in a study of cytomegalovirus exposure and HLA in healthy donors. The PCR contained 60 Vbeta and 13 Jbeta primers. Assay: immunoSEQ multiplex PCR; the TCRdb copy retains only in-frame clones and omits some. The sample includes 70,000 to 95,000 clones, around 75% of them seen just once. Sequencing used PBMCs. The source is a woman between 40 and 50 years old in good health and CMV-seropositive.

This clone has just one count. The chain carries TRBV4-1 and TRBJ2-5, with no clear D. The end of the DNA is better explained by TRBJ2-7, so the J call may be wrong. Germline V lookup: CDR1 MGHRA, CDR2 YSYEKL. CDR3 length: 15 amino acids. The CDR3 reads CASSQEDGQFYEQYF. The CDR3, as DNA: TGCGCCAGCAGCCAAGAAGATGGGCAGTTCTACGAGCAGTACTTC.

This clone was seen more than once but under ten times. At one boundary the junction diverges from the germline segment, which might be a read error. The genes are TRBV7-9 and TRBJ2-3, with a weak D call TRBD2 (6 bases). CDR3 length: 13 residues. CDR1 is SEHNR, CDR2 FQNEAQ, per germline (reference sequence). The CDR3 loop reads CASSLDRAGGRHF. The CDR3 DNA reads TGTGCCAGCAGCTTAGACCGAGCGGGCGGGCGGCATTTT.

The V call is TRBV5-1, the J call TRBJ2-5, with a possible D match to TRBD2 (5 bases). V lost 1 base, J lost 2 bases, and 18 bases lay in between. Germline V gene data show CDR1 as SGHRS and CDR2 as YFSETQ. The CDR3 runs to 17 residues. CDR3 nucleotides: TGCGCCAGCAGCTTGTTGGACCTGACCCGGGGACAAGAGACCCAGTACTTC. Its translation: CASSLLDLTRGQETQYF.

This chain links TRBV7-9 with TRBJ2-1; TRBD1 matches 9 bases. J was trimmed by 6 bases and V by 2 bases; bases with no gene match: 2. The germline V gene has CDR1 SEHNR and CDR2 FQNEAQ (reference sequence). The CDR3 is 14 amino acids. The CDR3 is CASSLLTGGNEQFF. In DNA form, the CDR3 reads TGTGCCAGCAGCTTATTGACAGGGGGCAATGAGCAGTTCTTC.

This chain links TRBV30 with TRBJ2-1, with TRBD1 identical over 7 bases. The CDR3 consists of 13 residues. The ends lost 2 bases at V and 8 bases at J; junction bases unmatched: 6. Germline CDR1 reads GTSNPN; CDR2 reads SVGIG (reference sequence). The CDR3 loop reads CAWSPTGFHEQFF. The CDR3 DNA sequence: TGTGCCTGGAGTCCGACAGGGTTTCATGAGCAGTTCTTC.

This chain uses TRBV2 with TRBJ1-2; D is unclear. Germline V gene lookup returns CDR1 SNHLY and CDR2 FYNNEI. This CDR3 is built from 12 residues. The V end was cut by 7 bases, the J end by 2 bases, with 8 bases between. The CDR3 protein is CASIRGNYGYTF. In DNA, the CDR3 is TGTGCCAGCATTAGAGGCAACTATGGCTACACCTTC.

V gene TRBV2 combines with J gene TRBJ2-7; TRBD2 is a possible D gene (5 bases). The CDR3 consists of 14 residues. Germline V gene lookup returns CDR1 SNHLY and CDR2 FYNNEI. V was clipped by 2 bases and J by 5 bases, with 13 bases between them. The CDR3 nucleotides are TGTGCCAGCAGTGAACCTGGGGTGAGGGACGAGCAGTACTTC. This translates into CASSEPGVRDEQYF.

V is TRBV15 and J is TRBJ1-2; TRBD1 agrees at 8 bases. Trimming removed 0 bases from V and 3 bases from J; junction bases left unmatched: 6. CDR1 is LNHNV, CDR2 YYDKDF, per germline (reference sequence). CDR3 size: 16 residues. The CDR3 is CATSRELTGEHYGYTF. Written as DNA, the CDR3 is TGTGCCACCAGCAGAGAGCTGACAGGGGAGCACTATGGCTACACCTTC.

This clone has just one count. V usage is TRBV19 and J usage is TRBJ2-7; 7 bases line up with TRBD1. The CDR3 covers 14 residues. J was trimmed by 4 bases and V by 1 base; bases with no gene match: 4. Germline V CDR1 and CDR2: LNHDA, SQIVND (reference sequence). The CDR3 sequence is CASSIAGQPYEQYF. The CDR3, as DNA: TGTGCCAGTAGTATAGCGGGACAGCCTTACGAGCAGTACTTC.

CDR3 in amino acids: CASRALSTDTQYF. CDR3 in DNA: TGTGCCAGCAGAGCCCTTAGCACAGATACGCAGTATTTT. V and J are TRBV6-5 and TRBJ2-3; D unclear. V lost 6 bases and J lost 0, with 7 bases in between. CDR3 length: 13 amino acids. The germline CDR1 and CDR2 sequences are MNHEY and SVGAGI.

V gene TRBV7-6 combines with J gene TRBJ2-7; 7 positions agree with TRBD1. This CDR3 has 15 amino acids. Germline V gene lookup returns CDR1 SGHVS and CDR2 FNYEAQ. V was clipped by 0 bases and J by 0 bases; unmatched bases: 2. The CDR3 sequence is CASSLAGTASYEQYF. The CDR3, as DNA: TGTGCCAGCAGCTTAGCCGGGACAGCCTCCTACGAGCAGTACTTC.

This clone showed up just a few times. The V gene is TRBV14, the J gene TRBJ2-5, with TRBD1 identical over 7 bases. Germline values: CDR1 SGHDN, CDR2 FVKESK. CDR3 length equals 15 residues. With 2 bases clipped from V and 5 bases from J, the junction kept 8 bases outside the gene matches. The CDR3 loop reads CASSQREGAGETQYF. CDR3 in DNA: TGTGCCAGCAGCCAAAGAGAGGGGGCCGGGGAGACCCAGTACTTC.